The rows below give T cell receptor beta chains drawn from one sample of a study of blood T cell repertoires in COVID-19. Generated by immunoSEQ multiplex PCR, the TCRdb table keeps only in-frame clones and is missing some. The sample has about 380,000 clones; about 80% are singletons. Specimen: peripheral blood. These receptors all come from a human donor with acute or convalescent COVID-19. The donor label of this sample is uncertain. Both conserved end residues are part of each CDR3. A D gene is named only where the DNA matches it firmly. Expanded clones get a size class; other rows say once, few or many, or leave the size out.

>15|TRBV18|TRBJ1-3|NA|NA
TGTGCCAGCTCCCTGGACAGCATCTCTGGAAACACCATATATTTT
CASSLDSISGNTIYF
>15|TRBV7-2|TRBJ1-2|NA|NA
TGTGCCAGCAGCTTAAATCGGGTTCCCAGCTATGGCTACACCTTC
CASSLNRVPSYGYTF
>20|TRBV6-1|TRBJ2-5|NA|TRBD2
TGTGCCAGCAGTGAACCGATAAGGGGACTAGCGGGGGGAATGCGTGAGACCCAGTACTTC
CASSEPIRGLAGGMRETQYF
>15|TRBV28|TRBJ2-2|NA|TRBD1
TGTGCCAGCAGTCCCGGGACAGGGGGCCACGGGGAGCTGTTTTTT
CASSPGTGGHGELFF
>15|TRBV19|TRBJ2-1|NA|NA
TGTGCCAGTAGGACGACTCTTAATTCCTACAATGAGCAGTTCTTC
CASRTTLNSYNEQFF
>15|TRBV7-9|TRBJ2-3|NA|TRBD2
TGTGCCAGCAGCCCAGGGACTAGCGGCACAGATACGCAGTATTTT
CASSPGTSGTDTQYF
>18|TRBV4-1|TRBJ1-4|NA|NA
TGCGCCAGCAGCCGGTTAACCGCAGGGACTCGGGCAAATGAAAAACTGTTTTTT
CASSRLTAGTRANEKLFF
>11|TRBV27|TRBJ1-2|NA|NA
TGTGCCAGCAGGTCAGTCTATGGCTACACCTTC
CASRSVYGYTF
>13|TRBV10-3|TRBJ2-4|NA|NA
TGTGCCATCAGTGAGCCCAGACAGGACAAGCAGTACTTC
CAISEPRQDKQYF
>15|TRBV3-1/TRBV3-2|TRBJ2-3|NA|TRBD2
TGTGCCAGCAGCCCTCGAGCGGGGGGCACAGATACGCAGTATTTT
CASSPRAGGTDTQYF
>15|TRBV19|TRBJ2-2|NA|NA
TGTGCCAGTAGTATGACAACCACTTTCACCGGGGAGCTGTTTTTT
CASSMTTTFTGELFF
>17|TRBV9|TRBJ2-7|NA|TRBD1
TGTGCCAGCAGCCGATCGGGGTGGGGACAGGGGGCTTCGGAGCAGTACTTC
CASSRSGWGQGASEQYF
>12|TRBV3-1/TRBV3-2|TRBJ1-2|NA|TRBD1
TGTGCCAGCAGCCAAGGGGGACAGGGCTACACCTTC
CASSQGGQGYTF
>15|TRBV6-5|TRBJ1-1|NA|TRBD1
TGTGCCAGCAGTTCACCCTGGACAGGGAAGACTGAAGCTTTCTTT
CASSSPWTGKTEAFF
>13|TRBV11-3|TRBJ2-1|NA|NA
TGTGCCAGCAGCTTGGAGGGCTACAATGAGCAGTTCTTC
CASSLEGYNEQFF
>16|TRBV5-5|TRBJ2-7|once|TRBD1
TGTGCCAGCAGCTTCAGGATTGGGACAGGGGACTACGAGCAGTACTTC
CASSFRIGTGDYEQYF
>15|TRBV7-2|TRBJ1-1|NA|TRBD1
TGTGCCAGCAGCCCGAGACAGGGTGTGAACACTGAAGCTTTCTTT
CASSPRQGVNTEAFF
>14|TRBV18|TRBJ1-1|NA|NA
TGTGCCAGCTCACCAGACGATAGGGGCACTGAAGCTTTCTTT
CASSPDDRGTEAFF
>14|TRBV29-1|TRBJ2-1|NA|TRBD1
TGCAGCGTCGAAAACTGGGACAGCTACAATGAGCAGTTCTTC
CSVENWDSYNEQFF
>17|TRBV7-9|TRBJ1-1|NA|NA
TGTGCCAGCAGCTTAACAGTGCGTAGATCGAGGGACACTGAAGCTTTCTTT
CASSLTVRRSRDTEAFF
>15|TRBV25-1|TRBJ2-5|NA|TRBD1
TGTGCCAGCAGTGAAATAGGCAGGGGGCAAGAGACCCAGTACTTC
CASSEIGRGQETQYF
>15|TRBV7-8|TRBJ2-3|NA|TRBD2
TGTGCCAGCAGCTCCAAGCGGGAGAGGACAGATACGCAGTATTTT
CASSSKRERTDTQYF
>16|TRBV4-2|TRBJ1-3|NA|NA
TGTGCCAGCAGCCAAGAGGGTTCGAGGCCGGGAAACACCATATATTTT
CASSQEGSRPGNTIYF
>13|TRBV6-4|TRBJ1-1|few|NA
TGTGCCAGCAGCCTGACAGGGAACACTGAAGCTTTCTTT
CASSLTGNTEAFF
>14|TRBV19|TRBJ1-1|NA|NA
TGTGCCAGTTCCCTGGGACTGGGGAACACTGAAGCTTTCTTT
CASSLGLGNTEAFF
>13|TRBV5-1|TRBJ2-3|NA|NA
TGCGCCAGCAGCTTGCAAGCGGGAGATACGCAGTATTTT
CASSLQAGDTQYF
>13|TRBV29-1|TRBJ2-3|NA|NA
TGCAGCGTTGAAGAGGGGAGCGCTGATACGCAGTATTTT
CSVEEGSADTQYF
>14|TRBV19|TRBJ1-4|NA|NA
TGTGCCAGTAGTGCCCAGACAACTAATGAAAAACTGTTTTTT
CASSAQTTNEKLFF
>13|TRBV13|TRBJ2-1|NA|NA
TGTGCCAGCGGCACAGGGTCCTACAATGAGCAGTTCTTC
CASGTGSYNEQFF
>14|TRBV28|TRBJ1-1|NA|NA
TGTGCCAGCAGCCTCTCCGGGTCAAACACTGAAGCTTTCTTT
CASSLSGSNTEAFF
>16|TRBV4-1|TRBJ2-5|NA|TRBD2
TGCGCCAGCAGCCAAGAGCCGGCGGGGGGGCTTGGTAGCCAGTACTTC
CASSQEPAGGLGSQYF
>13|TRBV24-1|TRBJ1-2|NA|NA
TGTGCCACCAGAGGACAAGGCAGCTATGGCTACACCTTC
CATRGQGSYGYTF
>14|TRBV29-1|TRBJ2-1|NA|TRBD2
TGCAGCGTTAAACTATGGACTAGCGGAAGTGAGCAGTTCTTC
CSVKLWTSGSEQFF
>15|TRBV5-5|TRBJ1-1|NA|NA
TGTGCCAGCAGCTTGGAGGCAGGGTCGATGACTGAAGCTTTCTTT
CASSLEAGSMTEAFF
>15|TRBV5-1|TRBJ2-5|NA|NA
TGCGCCAGCAGCTTAGGGGGGGCAGCGTCAGAGACCCAGTACTTC
CASSLGGAASETQYF
>14|TRBV6-5|TRBJ2-1|NA|NA
TGTGCCAGCAGCTTCCGGACTGGCTACAATGAGCAGTTCTTC
CASSFRTGYNEQFF
>14|TRBV29-1|TRBJ2-7|NA|NA
TGCAGCGTTGTCGGATCGCAGGTCAGCTACGAGCAGTACTTC
CSVVGSQVSYEQYF
>13|TRBV12-3/TRBV12-4|TRBJ2-7|NA|NA
TGTGCCAGCAGTTTAGGCAGGTTGCCCGAGCAGTACTTC
CASSLGRLPEQYF
>14|TRBV6-5|TRBJ1-4|NA|TRBD1
TGTGCCAGCAATCGACAGGGGGCGGGTGAAAAACTGTTTTTT
CASNRQGAGEKLFF
>16|TRBV2|TRBJ2-1|NA|TRBD2
TGTGCCAGCAGTCAAGGGACTAGCGGGAGGACCGGTGAGCAGTTCTTC
CASSQGTSGRTGEQFF
>12|TRBV10-2|TRBJ2-3|NA|NA
TGCGCCAGCAGTGAGCGGAGAGAGACGCAGTATTTT
CASSERRETQYF
>16|TRBV5-6|TRBJ1-5|NA|NA
TGTGCCAGCAGCTTCAGGGGCAGTTCGAGGGATCAGCCCCAGCATTTT
CASSFRGSSRDQPQHF
>12|TRBV2|TRBJ1-4|few|NA
TGTGCCAGCGAGGGCTTGGGTGAAAAACTGTTTTTT
CASEGLGEKLFF
>15|TRBV19|TRBJ1-6|NA|NA
TGTGCCAGTAGTACCGACCGATCCAGGGGTTCACCCCTCCACTTT
CASSTDRSRGSPLHF
>14|TRBV7-9|TRBJ1-5|NA|NA
TGTGCCAGCAGCACACAGGGTCTGGGTCAGCCCCAGCATTTT
CASSTQGLGQPQHF